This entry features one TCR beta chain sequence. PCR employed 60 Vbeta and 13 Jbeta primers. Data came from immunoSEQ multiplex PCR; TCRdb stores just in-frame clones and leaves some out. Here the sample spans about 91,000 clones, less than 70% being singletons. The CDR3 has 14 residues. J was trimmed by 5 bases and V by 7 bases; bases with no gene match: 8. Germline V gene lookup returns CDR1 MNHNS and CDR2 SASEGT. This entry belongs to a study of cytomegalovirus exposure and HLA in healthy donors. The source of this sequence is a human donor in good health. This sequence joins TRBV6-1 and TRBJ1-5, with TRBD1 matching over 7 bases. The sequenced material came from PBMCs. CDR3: CASKGAFPYQPQHF. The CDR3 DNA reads TGTGCCAGCAAGGGGGCCTTCCCCTATCAGCCCCAGCATTTT.